The 16 T cell receptor beta chains listed next were all sequenced from one sample in a study of T cell repertoires in ileal Crohn's disease (dated by TCRdb to the late 2010s). Libraries were made using the immunoSEQ multiplex PCR assay. The clones in this table, taken by TCRdb from immuneACCESS, are in-frame only. Not every clone is retained; where verified, under half of the shortfall comes from an unresolved V gene, and the cause of the rest is unknown. The sample data list about 4,700 clones, and 80% to 90% of these were observed just once. 5.4% of the sample goes to the ten largest clones. Sequenced: ileal tissue. The origin of the receptors is an adult with Crohn's disease.

The count of this clone is one. V and J are TRBV18 and TRBJ2-5, with D perhaps matching TRBD2 (7 bases). Germline-derived CDR1 and CDR2 are KGHSH and LQKENI. V dropped 2 bases and J dropped 1 base, with 11 bases sitting between them. This CDR3 comprises 15 residues. The CDR3 sequence is CASSPRGGGQETQYF. The CDR3, as DNA: TGTGCCAGCTCACCAAGAGGGGGGGGCCAAGAGACCCAGTACTTC. Complete variable domain (other parts from reference TRBV18 and TRBJ2-5): NAGVMQNPRHLVRRRGQEARLRCSPMKGHSHVYWYRQLPEEGLKFMVYLQKENIIDESGMPKERFSAEFPKEGPSILRIQQVVRGDSAAYFCASSPRGGGQETQYFGPGTRLLVL.

The chain recombines TRBV5-6 with TRBJ2-1; D might be TRBD1 (6 bases). The V gene's germline CDR1 is SGHDT and CDR2 YYEEEE. The CDR3 runs to 14 residues. V was trimmed by 4 bases and J by 8 bases, leaving 16 bases between them. CDR3: CASSPPGRGDEQFF. CDR3 nucleotides: TGTGCCAGCAGCCCCCCCGGCAGGGGCGATGAGCAGTTCTTC.

This rearrangement joins TRBV5-4 to TRBJ1-2; 7 bases map to TRBD1. Unmatched junction bases numbered 5, after V lost 4 bases and J lost 8 bases. The CDR3 loop spans 12 amino acids. The V gene's germline CDR1 is SGHNT and CDR2 YYREEE (reference sequence). CDR3 nucleotide sequence: TGTGCCAGCAGCCTGACAGGGTTCGGCTACACCTTC. It is translated as CASSLTGFGYTF.

The gene calls are TRBV2 and TRBJ1-2; the D gene is possibly TRBD1 (6 bases). Trimming removed 8 bases at V and 1 base at J, with 17 bases between. CDR3 length equals 15 residues. Per the germline V gene, CDR1 is SNHLY and CDR2 is FYNNEI. CDR3 nucleotides: TGTGCCAGCCTCGGGATGTACAGGGATAACTATGGCTACACCTTC. Its protein is CASLGMYRDNYGYTF.

This chain uses TRBV18 with TRBJ1-2; D may be TRBD1 (5 bases). V was cut by 3 bases and J by 1 base, with 6 bases left in between. This CDR3 contains 13 residues. Germline V gene lookup returns CDR1 KGHSH and CDR2 LQKENI. CDR3 in amino acids: CASSPDSNYGYTF. The CDR3 coding sequence is TGTGCCAGCTCACCTGACAGTAACTATGGCTACACCTTC. The whole variable domain, filled in from reference TRBV18 and TRBJ1-2, reads NAGVMQNPRHLVRRRGQEARLRCSPMKGHSHVYWYRQLPEEGLKFMVYLQKENIIDESGMPKERFSAEFPKEGPSILRIQQVVRGDSAAYFCASSPDSNYGYTFGSGTRLTVV.

The chain joins TRBV6-6 to TRBJ1-2; TRBD1 aligns across 7 bases. The CDR3 has 15 amino acids. Germline CDR1 and CDR2: MNHNY and SVGAGI (reference sequence). V shed 2 bases and J 5 bases; nucleotides not matched to a gene: 8. The CDR3 coding sequence is TGTGCCAGCAGTTACACCACAGGGGTTTGGTATGGCTACACCTTC. It codes for CASSYTTGVWYGYTF.

This clone was detected once. This chain joins TRBV28 and TRBJ1-3, with 11 bases fitting TRBD1. CDR3 size: 16 residues. CDR1 is MDHEN, CDR2 SYDVKM, per germline. The J segment lost 6 bases and the V segment lost 6 bases, leaving 10 bases of the junction unmatched. The CDR3 nucleotides are TGTGCCAGCAGCCGGCACCCGGGACAGGGGGTAAACACCATATATTTT. Translation gives CASSRHPGQGVNTIYF. Full variable domain (rest looked up from reference TRBV28 and TRBJ1-3): DVKVTQSSRYLVKRTGEKVFLECVQDMDHENMFWYRQDPGLGLRLIYFSYDVKMKEKGDIPEGYSVSREKKERFSLILESASTNQTSMYLCASSRHPGQGVNTIYFGEGSWLTVV.

The rearrangement uses TRBV28 and TRBJ2-1; D uncertain. The CDR3 is made up of 14 amino acids. The germline V gene has CDR1 MDHEN and CDR2 SYDVKM. The V gene lost 3 bases and the J gene lost 0 bases, with 6 bases spanning the gap. The CDR3, as DNA: TGTGCCAGCAGTTTCTGGAGCTCCTACAATGAGCAGTTCTTC. This sequence encodes CASSFWSSYNEQFF.

This chain joins TRBV9 and TRBJ2-2; the match to TRBD1 covers 10 bases. V lost 4 bases, J lost 5 bases, and 11 bases stayed unmatched. Looked up from germline, CDR1 is SGDLS and CDR2 is YYNGEE. The CDR3 is 17 residues long. The CDR3 protein is CASSSGQGGPITGELFF. For the CDR3, the DNA is TGTGCCAGCAGCTCTGGACAGGGGGGGCCGATAACCGGGGAGCTGTTTTTT.

The chain recombines TRBV5-6 with TRBJ1-3; D call uncertain. V dropped 0 bases and J dropped 2 bases, with 3 bases sitting between them. This CDR3 contains 13 residues. Germline CDR1 reads SGHDT; CDR2 reads YYEEEE. The CDR3 DNA follows: TGTGCCAGCAGCTTGGCGGCTGGAAACACCATATATTTT. It codes for CASSLAAGNTIYF.

A single count supports this clone. The V and J genes are TRBV28 and TRBJ2-6; D may be TRBD2 (6 bases). Deletions cut 3 bases from V and 2 bases from J, with 8 bases between. This CDR3 is 15 amino acids long. In germline, CDR1 is MDHEN, CDR2 SYDVKM. In DNA, the CDR3 is TGTGCCAGCAGTTTCGGGGGTACTGGGGCCAACGTCCTGACTTTC. Translation gives CASSFGGTGANVLTF.

By its share, this clone is large. The chain recombines TRBV5-4 with TRBJ2-2; 11 nucleotides agree with TRBD2. The CDR3 has 15 amino acids. Per the germline V gene, CDR1 is SGHNT and CDR2 is YYREEE (reference sequence). Unmatched junction bases numbered 7, after V lost 5 bases and J lost 7 bases. The CDR3 protein is CASSYSGGANGELFF. CDR3 nucleotide sequence: TGTGCCAGCAGTTATAGCGGGGGGGCGAACGGGGAGCTGTTTTTT.

The chain combines TRBV19 with TRBJ2-4; D possibly corresponds to TRBD1 (6 bases). There are 18 residues in the CDR3. Between the trimmed V and J ends, which lost 3 bases and 0 bases, there was a span of 18 bases. The V gene's germline CDR1 is LNHDA and CDR2 SQIVND (reference sequence). This CDR3 reads CASSIQGHRRTAKNIQYF. The CDR3, as DNA: TGTGCCAGTAGTATCCAGGGGCACAGGCGGACAGCCAAAAACATTCAGTACTTC.

There are a few counts of this clone. This chain connects TRBV4-2 to TRBJ1-5; D unresolved. The CDR3 is made up of 17 amino acids. Trimming left V 1 base short and J 0 bases short, with 13 bases between. Germline CDR1 is LGHNA and CDR2 is YNFKEQ. CDR3 sequence reads: CASSQGGSDNSNQPQHF. CDR3 in DNA: TGTGCCAGCAGCCAAGGAGGCTCAGATAATAGCAATCAGCCCCAGCATTTT.

V gene TRBV7-2 combines with J gene TRBJ2-1; D ambiguous. The germline V gene has CDR1 SGHTA and CDR2 FQGNSA. V lost 1 base and J lost 8, with 6 bases in between. This CDR3 region has 12 residues. DNA of the CDR3: TGTGCCAGCAGCTTAGTTGTCTATGAGCAGTTCTTC. It codes for CASSLVVYEQFF.

This clone was counted once. The genes are TRBV7-9 and TRBJ2-7; TRBD1 matches 7 bases. The length of the CDR3 is 14 residues. The germline V gene encodes CDR1 SEHNR and CDR2 FQNEAQ (reference sequence). Trimming removed 1 base from V and 3 bases from J; junction bases left unmatched: 3. CDR3 DNA: TGTGCCAGCAGCTTAGGACAGGGCTACTACGAGCAGTACTTC. It encodes CASSLGQGYYEQYF.